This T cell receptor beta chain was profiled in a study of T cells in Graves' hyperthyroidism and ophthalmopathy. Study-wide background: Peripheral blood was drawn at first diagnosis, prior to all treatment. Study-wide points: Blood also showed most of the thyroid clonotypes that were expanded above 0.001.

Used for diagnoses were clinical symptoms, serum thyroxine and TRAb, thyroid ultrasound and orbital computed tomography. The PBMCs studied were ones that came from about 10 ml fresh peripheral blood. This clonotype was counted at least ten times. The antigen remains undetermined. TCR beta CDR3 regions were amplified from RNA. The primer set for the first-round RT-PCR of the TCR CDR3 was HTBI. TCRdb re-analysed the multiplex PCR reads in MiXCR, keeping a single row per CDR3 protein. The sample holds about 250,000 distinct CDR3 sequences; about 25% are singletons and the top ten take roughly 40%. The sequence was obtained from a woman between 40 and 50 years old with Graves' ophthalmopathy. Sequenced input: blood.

The CDR3 region is CASSLALGLKAESSYEQYF. CDR3 in DNA: TGTGCCAGCAGCTTAGCGCTAGGTTTGAAAGCGGAAAGCTCCTACGAGCAGTACTTC. The chain links TRBV7-2 to TRBJ2-7, with a weak D call TRBD2 (5 bases). The V gene's germline CDR1 is SGHTA and CDR2 FQGNSA. Trimming pared 0 bases from V and 0 bases from J, leaving 21 bases between. This CDR3 has 19 amino acids.